Each of the 14 T cell receptor beta chains below was sequenced from the same sample in a study of beta chain features in type 1 diabetes. The study reverse transcribed the entire isolated RNA, so it sequenced expressed TCRB transcripts. The assay was immunoSEQ multiplex PCR, and TCRdb's table has in-frame clones only and misses some. The repertoire holds about 230,000 clones, with under 20% as singletons. Antigens of these TCRs are unknown. Study-wide findings and caveats: Among patients with Type 1 diabetes, TCRB CDR3s were moderately but significantly shorter in every one of the four CD4+ subsets.

Input material: naive CD4+ T cells from blood. The receptors were sampled from a man aged 25-40 years with type 1 diabetes.

The chain carries TRBV6-5 and TRBJ2-1; no firm D call. The germline V and J ends were trimmed by 6 bases and 0 bases, with 12 bases remaining between them. The CDR3 contains 15 residues. In germline, CDR1 is MNHEY, CDR2 SVGAGI. CDR3: CASRPIPSSYNEQFF. The CDR3 nucleotides are TGTGCCAGCAGGCCTATACCCAGCTCCTACAATGAGCAGTTCTTC.

The V and J genes are TRBV15 and TRBJ2-4; 7 bases are a match to TRBD2. With V trimmed by 0 bases and J by 5 bases, 10 bases remained unmatched. Germline CDR1 reads LNHNV; CDR2 reads YYDKDF (reference sequence). This CDR3 contains 17 residues. For the CDR3, the DNA is TGTGCCACCAGCAGAGACCAATACAGGAGCGGGGAAAACATTCAGTACTTC. This encodes CATSRDQYRSGENIQYF.

The CDR3 sequence is CASSHTDVNTEAFF. For the CDR3, the DNA is TGCGCCAGCAGCCATACGGACGTAAACACTGAAGCTTTCTTT. The J gene is TRBJ1-1, the V gene TRBV4-1; D unclear. With 3 bases removed from V and 2 bases from J, the gap between germline ends came to 10 bases. Germline CDR1 is MGHRA and CDR2 is YSYEKL. The CDR3 is 14 residues long.

This clone was seen only a few times. CDR3 nucleotide sequence: TGCGCCAGCAGGGATCACAGGGTCTTAAAAGCCAAAAACATTCAGTACTTC. It specifies CASRDHRVLKAKNIQYF. The chain carries TRBV4-1 and TRBJ2-4; D possibly corresponds to TRBD1 (6 bases). This CDR3 is built from 17 residues. Trimming took 6 bases from V and 0 from J, leaving 18 bases between them. The germline V gene encodes CDR1 MGHRA and CDR2 YSYEKL.

The chain couples TRBV27 to TRBJ2-1; 8 bases match TRBD2. The length of the CDR3 is 19 residues. Per the germline V gene, CDR1 is MNHEY and CDR2 is SMNVEV (reference sequence). The V segment lost 3 bases and the J segment 2 bases; nucleotides outside the gene matches: 15. The CDR3 coding sequence is TGTGCCAGCAGTTTTAGATTCCAGCGAGCGGGAGTGACCTACAATGAGCAGTTCTTC. It codes for CASSFRFQRAGVTYNEQFF.

This clone was counted between two and nine times. The rearrangement uses TRBV29-1 and TRBJ2-7, with a tentative D call TRBD1 (5 bases). The CDR3 consists of 13 residues. Germline lookup yields CDR1 SQVTM and CDR2 ANQGSEA. V lost 5 bases to trimming and J lost 2 bases, with 13 bases between them. This CDR3 is CSVWVRATYEQYF. The CDR3 bases are TGCAGCGTTTGGGTCAGGGCGACCTACGAGCAGTACTTC.

This clone appeared a few times. V gene TRBV7-2 combines with J gene TRBJ2-3; the match to TRBD1 covers 9 bases. Germline-derived CDR1 and CDR2 are SGHTA and FQGNSA. The ends lost 6 bases at V and 6 bases at J; junction bases unmatched: 10. There are 15 residues in the CDR3. The CDR3 DNA follows: TGTGCCAGCAGGTTACCGGGACAGGGTTCGGATACGCAGTATTTT. Protein sequence: CASRLPGQGSDTQYF. Full variable domain (remainder filled in from reference TRBV7-2 and TRBJ2-3): GAGVSQSPSNKVTEKGKDVELRCDPISGHTALYWYRQSLGQGLEFLIYFQGNSAPDKSGLPSDRFSAERTGGSVSTLTIQRTQQEDSAVYLCASRLPGQGSDTQYFGPGTRLTVL.

The rearrangement joins TRBV2 to TRBJ2-7; D is perhaps TRBD1 (5 bases). Germline assignment: CDR1 SNHLY and CDR2 FYNNEI. This CDR3 has 14 residues. Trimming pared 4 bases from V and 0 bases from J, leaving 10 bases between. CDR3: CASSGQGGSYEQYF. DNA of the CDR3: TGTGCCAGCAGTGGGCAGGGCGGCTCCTACGAGCAGTACTTC.

The gene calls are TRBV14 and TRBJ2-3; TRBD2 matches 8 bases. Germline V CDR1 and CDR2: SGHDN, FVKESK. V was clipped by 4 bases and J by 0 bases; unmatched bases: 6. The CDR3 sequence is 16 residues long. The CDR3 reads CASSRHSGTSTDTQYF. In DNA form, the CDR3 reads TGTGCCAGCAGCCGACATAGCGGGACTAGCACAGATACGCAGTATTTT.

The CDR3 is CSVGTRQSHEQYF. The CDR3 DNA follows: TGCAGCGTCGGGACACGGCAGTCCCACGAGCAGTACTTC. This chain joins TRBV29-1 and TRBJ2-7; perhaps TRBD1 as D (6 bases). The germline V gene encodes CDR1 SQVTM and CDR2 ANQGSEA. Trimming removed 6 bases at V and 5 bases at J, with 17 bases between. The CDR3 has 13 residues.

The chain joins TRBV7-9 to TRBJ1-5; D not resolved. Germline-derived CDR1 and CDR2 are SEHNR and FQNEAQ (reference sequence). The V and J ends lost 3 bases and 4 bases respectively, with 4 bases between them. The CDR3 sequence is 12 residues long. CDR3 sequence (DNA): TGTGCCAGCAGCTTCCTGAATCAGCCCCAGCATTTT. Translated: CASSFLNQPQHF.

This clone was seen a few times. The chain has TRBV7-2 and TRBJ2-3, with 8 bases aligning to TRBD1. CDR1 and CDR2 from the germline V gene are SGHTA and FQGNSA. Losses at the gene ends were 6 bases for V and 2 bases for J; bases not matched to a gene: 7. This CDR3 comprises 15 residues. In DNA form, the CDR3 reads TGTGCCAGCAGTTTCCGGGACAGGCACACAGATACGCAGTATTTT. Amino acids: CASSFRDRHTDTQYF. Full variable domain (remainder filled in from reference TRBV7-2 and TRBJ2-3): GAGVSQSPSNKVTEKGKDVELRCDPISGHTALYWYRQSLGQGLEFLIYFQGNSAPDKSGLPSDRFSAERTGGSVSTLTIQRTQQEDSAVYLCASSFRDRHTDTQYFGPGTRLTVL.

The sample holds a few counts of this clone. The chain couples TRBV9 to TRBJ2-3, with D uncertain. V lost 1 base to trimming and J lost 3 bases, with 12 bases between them. The CDR3 is made up of 15 amino acids. CDR1 is SGDLS and CDR2 is YYNGEE in the germline V gene. For the CDR3, the DNA is TGTGCCAGCAGCGTAAGAGAGAGGACGACAGATACGCAGTATTTT. The encoded protein is CASSVRERTTDTQYF.

This clone was seen a handful of times. V gene TRBV5-1 combines with J gene TRBJ2-3; D unresolved. There are 14 residues in the CDR3. Looked up from germline, CDR1 is SGHRS and CDR2 is YFSETQ. Trimming took 0 bases from V and 6 from J, leaving 11 bases between them. The CDR3 DNA is TGCGCCAGCAGCTTGGAGGCAGGCAAGGATACGCAGTATTTT. This codes for CASSLEAGKDTQYF.